Shown below are 22 T cell receptor beta chains from a single sample sequenced in a study of blood T cell repertoires in COVID-19. Profiling relied on immunoSEQ multiplex PCR, and the TCRdb table lists in-frame clones only, not all of them. The table has under 200,000 clones, approximately 81% seen once. Sequences were obtained from PBMCs or T cells enriched from blood (not recorded which). These receptors all stem from a woman aged 45 to 65 who had recovered from COVID-19.

V is TRBV7-6 and J is TRBJ2-3, with TRBD1 matching 8 bases. The CDR3 has 15 residues. Germline CDR1 SGHVS, CDR2 FNYEAQ. V trimming: 5 bases; J trimming: 7 bases; junction bases outside the gene matches: 11. The CDR3 loop is CASSPPGTGANTQYF. Here the CDR3 DNA reads TGTGCCAGCAGCCCCCCCGGGACAGGAGCAAATACGCAGTATTTT. The full variable domain, completed using reference TRBV7-6 and TRBJ2-3, is GAGVSQSPRYKVTKRGQDVALRCDPISGHVSLYWYRQALGQGPEFLTYFNYEAQQDKSGLPNDRFSAERPEGSISTLTIQRTEQRDSAMYRCASSPPGTGANTQYFGPGTRLTVL.

The chain joins TRBV6-5 to TRBJ1-5, with no clear D. Germline V lookup: CDR1 MNHEY, CDR2 SVGAGI. V lost 8 bases and J lost 0, with 14 bases in between. This CDR3 spans 15 amino acids. CDR3 region: CASSMRHSSNQPQHF. In nucleotides, the CDR3 is TGTGCCAGCTCTATGAGGCATTCTAGCAATCAGCCCCAGCATTTT.

The chain joins TRBV6-6 to TRBJ2-3; the match to TRBD2 covers 11 bases. J gave up 6 bases and V 7 bases, and 9 bases lay outside the gene matches. The germline CDR1 and CDR2 sequences are MNHNY and SVGAGI (reference sequence). This CDR3 comprises 15 residues. The CDR3 coding sequence is TGTGCCAGCATCCCACTAGCGGGAGCTCGGGATACGCAGTATTTT. This codes for CASIPLAGARDTQYF.

V usage is TRBV6-5 and J usage is TRBJ1-2, with D possibly TRBD1 on 5 matching bases. There are 14 residues in the CDR3. The V and J ends lost 5 bases and 9 bases respectively, with 19 bases between them. Germline loops: CDR1 MNHEY, CDR2 SVGAGI. CDR3 nucleotide sequence: TGTGCCAGCAGTCAGAAGGACATCCTGAGCAGCTACACCTTC. Its translation is CASSQKDILSSYTF.

The chain links TRBV15 to TRBJ2-1; TRBD1 is a possible D gene (6 bases). Trimming pared 1 base from V and 4 bases from J, leaving 17 bases between. This CDR3 has 17 amino acids. CDR1 LNHNV and CDR2 YYDKDF come from the germline V gene (reference sequence). The CDR3 sequence is CATSRGRAGAEYNEQFF. CDR3 DNA sequence: TGTGCCACCAGCAGAGGACGGGCAGGGGCGGAATACAATGAGCAGTTCTTC.

This rearrangement joins TRBV10-3 to TRBJ2-1; 9 nucleotides match TRBD1. After removal of 1 base from V and 6 bases from J, the junction contained 4 bases not matched to a gene. The CDR3 consists of 15 residues. The germline CDR1 and CDR2 sequences are ENHRY and SYGVKD. In DNA form, the CDR3 reads TGTGCCATCAGTGAGTTGGGACAGGGTACCAATGAGCAGTTCTTC. Its protein is CAISELGQGTNEQFF.

The CDR3 reads CASNTDRARGNEQFF. The CDR3 nucleotides read TGTGCCAGCAATACAGATCGGGCCCGAGGGAATGAGCAGTTCTTC. The chain recombines TRBV2 with TRBJ2-1; the D gene is possibly TRBD2 (5 bases). Germline CDR1 is SNHLY and CDR2 is FYNNEI. Trimming took 7 bases from V and 7 from J, leaving 20 bases between them. The CDR3 is 15 residues long.

This chain connects TRBV28 to TRBJ2-5, with 8 bases aligning to TRBD2. Germline V gene lookup returns CDR1 MDHEN and CDR2 SYDVKM. There are 16 residues in the CDR3. V trimming: 2 bases; J trimming: 5 bases; junction bases outside the gene matches: 10. The CDR3 here is CASSLGLAGVQETQYF. As DNA, the CDR3 is TGTGCCAGCAGTTTAGGGCTAGCGGGTGTCCAGGAGACCCAGTACTTC.

This clone has just a few counts. This chain joins TRBV27 and TRBJ1-1; 8 bases line up with TRBD1. The CDR3 contains 15 residues. Looked up from germline, CDR1 is MNHEY and CDR2 is SMNVEV (reference sequence). With V trimmed by 5 bases and J by 4 bases, 9 bases remained unmatched. The CDR3 is CASSPAGGLSTEAFF. CDR3 bases: TGTGCCAGCAGTCCGGCAGGGGGCCTTAGCACTGAAGCTTTCTTT.

The V gene is TRBV7-2, the J gene TRBJ2-7; 12 nucleotides line up with TRBD2. The V gene's germline CDR1 is SGHTA and CDR2 FQGNSA. This CDR3 has 15 amino acids. The J segment lost 4 bases and the V segment lost 5 bases, leaving 6 bases of the junction unmatched. The chain's CDR3 is CASSRLAGGPYEQYF. DNA of the CDR3: TGTGCCAGCAGCCGCCTAGCGGGAGGGCCATACGAGCAGTACTTC.

In nucleotides, the CDR3 is TGTGCCAGCAGCACCGACAGGGACTATCAGCCCCAGCATTTT. As protein: CASSTDRDYQPQHF. The rearrangement links TRBV21-1 to TRBJ1-5; the D call in the table, TRBD1, was not verified against the DNA. TRBV21-1 has pseudogene status. The CDR3 extends over 14 amino acids.

This clone was counted only a few times. This chain links TRBV27 with TRBJ1-3; D call uncertain. Germline V gene sequence: CDR1 MNHEY, CDR2 SMNVEV (reference sequence). V lost 3 bases to trimming and J lost 0 bases, with 12 bases between them. This CDR3 region has 16 residues. CDR3 bases: TGTGCCAGCAGTTTGGATAGCCCTAACTCTGGAAACACCATATATTTT. Its translation is CASSLDSPNSGNTIYF.

The V gene is TRBV6-1, the J gene TRBJ1-5, with TRBD1 as a possible D gene (6 bases). Trimming removed 2 bases at V and 7 bases at J, with 18 bases between. From germline, CDR1 is MNHNS and CDR2 SASEGT. This CDR3 spans 16 amino acids. The DNA for the CDR3 is TGTGCCAGCAGTGAACCCCCCAGGGGCGAGGACCAGCCCCAGCATTTT. Translation gives CASSEPPRGEDQPQHF.

Of note for this clone: An end of the junction differs from the germline gene, which may be a read error. The V call is TRBV9, the J call TRBJ1-6; TRBD1 matches 8 bases. The CDR3 sequence is 16 residues long. From germline, CDR1 is SGDLS and CDR2 YYNGEE. This chain's CDR3 is CASSVSGGSHNSPLHF. The CDR3 nucleotides read TGTGCCAGCAGCGTGTCAGGGGGCTCCCATAATTCACCCCTCCACTTT.

This chain uses TRBV10-3 with TRBJ2-5; D gene uncertain. The CDR3 is made up of 14 amino acids. Per germline, CDR1 ENHRY and CDR2 SYGVKD. V shed 0 bases and J shed 1 base, with 6 bases lying between them. The CDR3 sequence: CAISESGSQETQYF. CDR3 in DNA: TGTGCCATCAGTGAGTCGGGCAGCCAAGAGACCCAGTACTTC.

The chain employs TRBV5-6 and TRBJ1-1, with 8 bases identical to TRBD1. CDR3 length: 15 amino acids. CDR1 is SGHDT, CDR2 YYEEEE, per germline. V gave up 4 bases and J gave up 2 bases; unmatched junction bases: 7. Here the CDR3 reads CASSHPGGLNTEAFF. DNA of the CDR3: TGTGCCAGCAGCCACCCAGGGGGCCTAAACACTGAAGCTTTCTTT.

V and J are TRBV5-4 and TRBJ2-7; 8 nucleotides match TRBD1. Looked up from germline, CDR1 is SGHNT and CDR2 is YYREEE (reference sequence). Germline trimming cut 5 bases from V and 5 bases from J; bases unmatched to any gene: 3. This CDR3 has 12 amino acids. The DNA for the CDR3 is TGTGCCAGCAGGGAGACAGGGGACGAGCAGTACTTC. Translating it yields CASRETGDEQYF.

The genes are TRBV7-8 and TRBJ1-6, with D tentatively TRBD1 (6 bases). From germline, CDR1 is SGHVS and CDR2 FQNEAQ. V lost 1 base to trimming and J lost 13 bases, with 14 bases between them. CDR3 size: 14 residues. The CDR3 DNA sequence: TGTGCCAGCAGCTTAGAAACAGGGCTGGCGCCCCTCCACTTT. This translates into CASSLETGLAPLHF. The full variable domain, completed using reference TRBV7-8 and TRBJ1-6, is GAGVSQSPRYKVAKRGQDVALRCDPISGHVSLFWYQQALGQGPEFLTYFQNEAQLDKSGLPSDRFFAERPEGSVSTLKIQRTQQEDSAVYLCASSLETGLAPLHFGNGTRLTVT.

The rearrangement links TRBV21-1 to TRBJ1-2. TRBV21-1 is a pseudogene. The CDR3 sequence is 14 residues long. The CDR3 bases are TGTGCCAGCAGCAAAGAGGTGAGAGGGTGGGGCTACACCTTC. Translation: CASSKEVRGWGYTF.

This sequence joins TRBV18 and TRBJ2-2, with 9 bases aligning to TRBD2. CDR1 is KGHSH, CDR2 LQKENI, per germline. The V segment lost 0 bases and the J segment 4 bases; nucleotides outside the gene matches: 3. This CDR3 is 16 amino acids long. The CDR3 DNA follows: TGTGCCAGCTCACCACCTAGCGGGGGAGGCACCGGGGAGCTGTTTTTT. It yields the protein CASSPPSGGGTGELFF.

The chain recombines TRBV5-1 with TRBJ1-3; 7 bases are shared with TRBD1. Germline V CDR1 and CDR2: SGHRS, YFSETQ. Trimming took 2 bases from V and 0 from J; bases not matched to a gene: 5. This CDR3 spans 16 amino acids. The CDR3 is CASSLGTDLSGNTIYF. DNA for the CDR3: TGCGCCAGCAGCTTAGGGACAGACCTCTCTGGAAACACCATATATTTT.

V gene TRBV5-1 combines with J gene TRBJ2-1; 11 positions match TRBD2. The J segment lost 4 bases and the V segment lost 2 bases, leaving 5 bases of the junction unmatched. The CDR3 runs 16 residues. Looked up from germline, CDR1 is SGHRS and CDR2 is YFSETQ. As DNA, the CDR3 is TGCGCCAGCAGCTTTACCGGGACTAGCGGTTACAATGAGCAGTTCTTC. As protein: CASSFTGTSGYNEQFF.